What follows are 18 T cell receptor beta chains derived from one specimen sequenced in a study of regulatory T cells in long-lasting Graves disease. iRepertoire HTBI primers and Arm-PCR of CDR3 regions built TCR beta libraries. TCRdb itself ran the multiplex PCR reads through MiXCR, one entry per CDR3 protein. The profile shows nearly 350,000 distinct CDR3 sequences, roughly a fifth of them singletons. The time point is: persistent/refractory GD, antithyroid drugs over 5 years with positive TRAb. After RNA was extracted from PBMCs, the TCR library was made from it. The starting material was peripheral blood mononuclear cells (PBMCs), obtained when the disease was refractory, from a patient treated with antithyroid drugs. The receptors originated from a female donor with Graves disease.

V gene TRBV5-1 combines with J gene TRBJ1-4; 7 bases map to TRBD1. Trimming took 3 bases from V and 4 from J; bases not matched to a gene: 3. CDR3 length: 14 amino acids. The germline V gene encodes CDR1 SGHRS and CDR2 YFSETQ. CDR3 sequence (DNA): TGCGCCAGCAGCTGGACAGGAGTTAATGAAAAACTGTTTTTT. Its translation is CASSWTGVNEKLFF.

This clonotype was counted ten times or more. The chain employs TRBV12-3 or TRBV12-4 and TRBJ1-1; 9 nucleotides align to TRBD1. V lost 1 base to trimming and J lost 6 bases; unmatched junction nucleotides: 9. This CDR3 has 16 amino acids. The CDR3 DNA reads TGTGCCAGCAGTTTAGGGACAGGGGTCTCGGTCTCTGAAGCTTTCTTT. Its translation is CASSLGTGVSVSEAFF.

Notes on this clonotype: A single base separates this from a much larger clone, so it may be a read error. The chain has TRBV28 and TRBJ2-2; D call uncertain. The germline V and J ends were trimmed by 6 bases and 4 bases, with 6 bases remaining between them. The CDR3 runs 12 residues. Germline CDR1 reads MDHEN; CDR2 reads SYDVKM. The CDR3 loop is CASSQPTGELFF. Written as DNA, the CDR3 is TGTGCCAGCAGCCAACCCACCGGGGAGCTGTTTTTT.

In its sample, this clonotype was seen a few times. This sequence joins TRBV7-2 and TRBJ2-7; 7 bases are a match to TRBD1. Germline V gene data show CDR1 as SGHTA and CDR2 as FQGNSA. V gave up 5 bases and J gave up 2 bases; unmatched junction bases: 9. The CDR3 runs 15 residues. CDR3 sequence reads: CASSRDRTGTYEQYF. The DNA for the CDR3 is TGTGCCAGCAGCAGGGACCGGACAGGTACCTACGAGCAGTACTTC.

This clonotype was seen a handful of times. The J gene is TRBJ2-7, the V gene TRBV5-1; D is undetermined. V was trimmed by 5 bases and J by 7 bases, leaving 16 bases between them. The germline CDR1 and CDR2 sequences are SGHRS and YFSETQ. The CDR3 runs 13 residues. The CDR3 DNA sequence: TGCGCCAGCAGAACTGACTTAGAAAGGGAGCAGTACTTC. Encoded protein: CASRTDLEREQYF.

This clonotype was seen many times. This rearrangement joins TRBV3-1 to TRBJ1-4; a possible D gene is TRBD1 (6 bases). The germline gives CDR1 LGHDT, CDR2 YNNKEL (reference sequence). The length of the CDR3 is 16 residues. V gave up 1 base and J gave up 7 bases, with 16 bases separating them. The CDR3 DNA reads TGTGCCAGCAGCCAAGGCCGGCCCCCCAGGGGTGAAAAACTGTTTTTT. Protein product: CASSQGRPPRGEKLFF.

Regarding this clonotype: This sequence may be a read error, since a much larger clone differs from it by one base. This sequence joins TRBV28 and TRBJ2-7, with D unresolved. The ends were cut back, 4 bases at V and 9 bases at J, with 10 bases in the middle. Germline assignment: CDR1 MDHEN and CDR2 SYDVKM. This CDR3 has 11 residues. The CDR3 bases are TGTGCCAGCAGTTCATCGGTCGGGCAGTACTTC. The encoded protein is CASSSSVGQYF.

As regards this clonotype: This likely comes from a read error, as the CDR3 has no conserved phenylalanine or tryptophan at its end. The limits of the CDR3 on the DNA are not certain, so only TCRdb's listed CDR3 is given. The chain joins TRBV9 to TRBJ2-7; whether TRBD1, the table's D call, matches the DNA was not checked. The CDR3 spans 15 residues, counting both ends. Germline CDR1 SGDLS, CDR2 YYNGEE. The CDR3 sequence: CASSVGRDRVPMRKS.

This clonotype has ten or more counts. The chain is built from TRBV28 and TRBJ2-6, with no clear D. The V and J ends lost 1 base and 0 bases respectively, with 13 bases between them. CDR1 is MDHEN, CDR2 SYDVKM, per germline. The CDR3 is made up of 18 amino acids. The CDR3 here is CASSLLGVGRSGANVLTF. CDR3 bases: TGTGCCAGCAGTTTATTGGGCGTTGGCCGCTCTGGGGCCAACGTCCTGACTTTC.

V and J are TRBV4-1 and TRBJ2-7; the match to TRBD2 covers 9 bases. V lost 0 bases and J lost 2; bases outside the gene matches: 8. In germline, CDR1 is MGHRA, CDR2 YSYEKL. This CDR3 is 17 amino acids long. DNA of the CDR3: TGCGCCAGCAGCCAAGATTGGTCGGCTAGCGGGGCCTACGAGCAGTACTTC. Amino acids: CASSQDWSASGAYEQYF.

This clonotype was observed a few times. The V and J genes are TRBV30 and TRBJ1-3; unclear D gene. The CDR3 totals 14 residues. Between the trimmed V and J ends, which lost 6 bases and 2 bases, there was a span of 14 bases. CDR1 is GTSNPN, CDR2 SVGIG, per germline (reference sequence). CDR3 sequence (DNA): TGTGCCTGCCGCCCTCTGGTGCCTGGAAACACCATATATTTT. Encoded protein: CACRPLVPGNTIYF.

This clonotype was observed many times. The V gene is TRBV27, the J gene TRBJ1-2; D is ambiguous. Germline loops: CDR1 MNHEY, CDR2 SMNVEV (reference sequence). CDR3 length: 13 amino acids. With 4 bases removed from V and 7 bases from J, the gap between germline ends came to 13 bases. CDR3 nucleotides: TGTGCCAGCAGTTGGGCCTTCTCGAGTGGCTACACCTTC. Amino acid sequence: CASSWAFSSGYTF.

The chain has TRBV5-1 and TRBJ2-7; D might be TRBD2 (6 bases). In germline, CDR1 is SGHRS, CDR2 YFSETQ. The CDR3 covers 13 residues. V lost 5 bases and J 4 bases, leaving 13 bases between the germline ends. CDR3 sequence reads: CASRELAGYEQYF. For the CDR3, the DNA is TGCGCCAGCAGAGAACTAGCAGGGTACGAGCAGTACTTC.

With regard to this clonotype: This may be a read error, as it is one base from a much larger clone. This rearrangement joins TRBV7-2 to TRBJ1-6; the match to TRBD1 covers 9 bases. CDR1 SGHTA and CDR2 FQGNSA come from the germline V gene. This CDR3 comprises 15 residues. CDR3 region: CAGSLVGGQGSPLHF. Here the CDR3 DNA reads TGTGCCGGCAGCTTAGTAGGGGGACAGGGTTCACCCCTCCACTTT.

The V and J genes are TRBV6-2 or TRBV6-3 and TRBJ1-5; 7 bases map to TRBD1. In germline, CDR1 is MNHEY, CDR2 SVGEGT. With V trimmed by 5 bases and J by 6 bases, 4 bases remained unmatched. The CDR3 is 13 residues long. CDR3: CASSPQGVQPQHF. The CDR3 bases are TGTGCCAGCAGTCCTCAGGGGGTTCAGCCCCAGCATTTT.

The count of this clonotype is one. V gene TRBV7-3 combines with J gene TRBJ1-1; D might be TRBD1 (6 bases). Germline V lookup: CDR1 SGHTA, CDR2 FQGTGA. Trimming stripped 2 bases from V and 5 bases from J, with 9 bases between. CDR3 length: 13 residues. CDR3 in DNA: TGTGCCAGCAGCTTATTCCAGGGGACTGAAGCTTTCTTT. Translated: CASSLFQGTEAFF.

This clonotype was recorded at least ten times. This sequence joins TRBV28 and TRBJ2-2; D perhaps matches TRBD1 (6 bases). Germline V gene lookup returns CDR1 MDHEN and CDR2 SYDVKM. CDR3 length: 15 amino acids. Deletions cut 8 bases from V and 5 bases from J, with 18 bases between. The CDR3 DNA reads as TGTGCCAGCGGGGGCTCGGCGTACGCTACCGGGGAGCTGTTTTTT. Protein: CASGGSAYATGELFF. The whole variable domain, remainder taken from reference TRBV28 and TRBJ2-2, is DVKVTQSSRYLVKRTGEKVFLECVQDMDHENMFWYRQDPGLGLRLIYFSYDVKMKEKGDIPEGYSVSREKKERFSLILESASTNQTSMYLCASGGSAYATGELFFGEGSRLTVL.

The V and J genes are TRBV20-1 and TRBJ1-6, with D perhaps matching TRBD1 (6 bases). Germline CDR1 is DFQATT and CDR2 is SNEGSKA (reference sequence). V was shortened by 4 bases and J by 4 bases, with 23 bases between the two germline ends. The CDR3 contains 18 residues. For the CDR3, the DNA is TGCAGTGCTACAGAACGGGGGCCCCTTAAGCCGTATAATTCACCCCTCCACTTT. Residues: CSATERGPLKPYNSPLHF.